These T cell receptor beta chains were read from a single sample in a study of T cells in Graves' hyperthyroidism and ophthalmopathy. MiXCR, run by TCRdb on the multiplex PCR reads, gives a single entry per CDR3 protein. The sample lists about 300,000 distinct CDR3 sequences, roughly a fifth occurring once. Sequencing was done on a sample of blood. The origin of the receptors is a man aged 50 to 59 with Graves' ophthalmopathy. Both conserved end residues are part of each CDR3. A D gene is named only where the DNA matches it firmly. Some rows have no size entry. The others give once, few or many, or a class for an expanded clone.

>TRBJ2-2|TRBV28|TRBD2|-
CASSLSSGYTGELFF
TGTGCCAGCAGTTTGTCTAGCGGGTACACCGGGGAGCTGTTTTTT
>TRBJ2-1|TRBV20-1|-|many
CSAGGKSGWSNEQFF
TGCAGTGCTGGGGGGAAAAGCGGGTGGTCCAATGAGCAGTTCTTC
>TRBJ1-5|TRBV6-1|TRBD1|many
CASSSRQGGAGNQPQHF
TGTGCCAGCAGTTCCCGACAAGGGGGCGCGGGCAATCAGCCCCAGCATTTT
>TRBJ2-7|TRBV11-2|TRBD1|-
CASSYPGQARYEQYF
TGTGCCAGCAGCTATCCGGGACAGGCCCGTTACGAGCAGTACTTC
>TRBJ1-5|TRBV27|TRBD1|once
CASSPLRGVDSNQPQHF
TGTGCCAGCAGTCCTCTCAGGGGGGTAGATAGCAATCAGCCCCAGCATTTT
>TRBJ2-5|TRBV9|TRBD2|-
CASSVSAGEPTETQYF
TGTGCCAGCAGCGTATCAGCGGGAGAGCCTACGGAGACCCAGTACTTC
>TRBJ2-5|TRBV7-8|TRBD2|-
CASSPSLAGLQETQYF
TGTGCCAGCAGCCCGTCACTAGCGGGACTCCAAGAGACCCAGTACTTC
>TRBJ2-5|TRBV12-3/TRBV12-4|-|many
CASTQARGEETQYF
TGTGCCAGCACCCAAGCGAGGGGCGAAGAGACCCAGTACTTC
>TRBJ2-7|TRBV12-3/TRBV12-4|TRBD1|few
CASSLGTGYTHYEQYF
TGTGCCAGCAGTTTGGGGACAGGCTATACCCACTACGAGCAGTACTTC
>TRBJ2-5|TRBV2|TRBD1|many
CASRATGEVETQYF
TGTGCCAGCAGAGCGACAGGGGAAGTAGAGACCCAGTACTTC
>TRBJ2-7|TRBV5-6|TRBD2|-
CASSSGLAGVERYEQYF
TGTGCCAGCAGCTCCGGACTAGCGGGAGTAGAGCGCTACGAGCAGTACTTC
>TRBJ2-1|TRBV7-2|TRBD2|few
CASSGRRTSGRNAYNEQFF
TGTGCCAGCAGCGGCAGAAGGACTAGCGGGAGGAACGCCTACAATGAGCAGTTCTTC
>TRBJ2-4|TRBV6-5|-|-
CASSYPRDKNIQYF
TGTGCCAGCAGTTACCCCCGTGACAAAAACATTCAGTACTTC
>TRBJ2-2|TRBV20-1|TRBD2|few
CSASGRAYRELFF
TGCAGTGCTAGCGGGAGGGCCTATCGGGAGCTGTTTTTT
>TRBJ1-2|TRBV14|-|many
CASSPTHTGYTF
TGTGCCAGCAGCCCTACACACACTGGCTACACCTTC
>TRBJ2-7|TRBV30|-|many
CAWSVGLLEQYF
TGTGCCTGGAGTGTCGGACTTCTCGAGCAGTACTTC
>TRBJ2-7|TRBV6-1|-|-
CASSEGGSGLIGQYF
TGTGCCAGCAGTGAAGGGGGTAGCGGCTTGATCGGGCAATACTTC
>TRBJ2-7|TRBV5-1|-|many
CASSFQGVEQYF
TGCGCCAGCAGCTTCCAGGGAGTCGAGCAGTACTTC
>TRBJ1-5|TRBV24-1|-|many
CATSDQDSNQPQHF
TGTGCCACCAGTGATCAGGACAGCAATCAGCCCCAGCATTTT
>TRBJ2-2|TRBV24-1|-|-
CATSGRTGSLNTGELFF
TGTGCCACCAGTGGCCGAACAGGGAGTTTAAACACCGGGGAGCTGTTTTTT
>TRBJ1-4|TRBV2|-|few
CASSIGTSPNEKLFF
TGTGCCAGCAGTATTGGGACCTCTCCCAATGAAAAACTGTTTTTT
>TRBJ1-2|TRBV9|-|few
CASSQVDRLDGYTF
TGTGCCAGCAGCCAAGTTGACAGGTTGGATGGCTACACCTTC
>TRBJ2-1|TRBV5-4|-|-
CASSLEGGQGAREQFF
TGTGCCAGCAGCTTGGAGGGAGGACAAGGGGCACGGGAGCAGTTCTTC
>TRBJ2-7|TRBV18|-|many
CASSPLDGGLNDEQYF
TGTGCCAGCTCACCACTGGATGGGGGTCTTAACGACGAGCAGTACTTC
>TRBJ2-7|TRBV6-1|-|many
CASSLRGGRGVYEQYF
TGTGCCAGCAGCTTGAGGGGGGGCCGTGGGGTCTACGAGCAGTACTTC